Below, 27 T cell receptor beta chains from the same sample are listed, as sequenced in a study of OX40 agonist ivuxolimab in advanced cancers. Library generation was performed with the immunoSEQ multiplex PCR assay. This is the immuneACCESS table as TCRdb keeps it, with only in-frame sequences that have V and J called. A part of the clones is gone; compared with another copy, unresolved V genes explain less than half, and the rest is unexplained. The sample table shows some 65,000 clones, and 87% are seen once. Over 0.3% of the sample belongs to the ten largest clones. The sample here was CD4+ or CD8+ T cells sorted from blood, taken in a trial of the OX40 agonist ivuxolimab. These receptor sequences come from an adult with an advanced solid tumor such as melanoma, head and neck, liver or kidney cancer.

This clone was seen just once. DNA for the CDR3: TGTGCCAGCAGCTTAGGCCGTTACAGGTCGGATGAAAAACTGTTTTTT. It yields the protein CASSLGRYRSDEKLFF. J is TRBJ1-4 and V is TRBV11-2, with a tentative D call TRBD1 (5 bases). The CDR3 length is 16 residues. Trimming left V 1 base short and J 6 bases short, with 15 bases between. Germline assignment: CDR1 SGHAT and CDR2 FQNNGV.

The J gene is TRBJ1-2, the V gene TRBV5-1; 7 nucleotides align to TRBD1. CDR1 and CDR2 (germline): SGHRS, YFSETQ. The V gene end was trimmed by 2 bases and the J gene end by 4 bases; junction bases not matched to a gene: 11. The CDR3 is 16 residues long. CDR3 sequence reads: CASSLSITDRSYGYTF. In DNA, the CDR3 is TGCGCCAGCAGCTTATCGATTACGGACAGGAGCTATGGCTACACCTTC.

The V and J genes are TRBV7-2 and TRBJ1-3; no definite D call. The germline V gene has CDR1 SGHTA and CDR2 FQGNSA. The V end lost 5 bases, the J end lost 3 bases, and 14 bases lay between the germline ends. The CDR3 is 15 amino acids. The CDR3 DNA reads TGTGCCAGCAGCCTCAGCGGGTCGGGTGGAAACACCATATATTTT. Translation gives CASSLSGSGGNTIYF.

In its sample, this clone was seen once. V and J are TRBV27 and TRBJ2-7, with 7 bases identical to TRBD1. The CDR3 covers 14 residues. V shed 0 bases, J shed 6 bases, and the junction held 5 bases outside the gene matches. Germline V gene data show CDR1 as MNHEY and CDR2 as SMNVEV (reference sequence). DNA for the CDR3: TGTGCCAGCAGTTTATCCTTGACAGGGACCGAGCAGTACTTC. This sequence encodes CASSLSLTGTEQYF.

The chain carries TRBV25-1 and TRBJ2-2; TRBD1 might be the D (5 bases). This CDR3 contains 13 residues. V was trimmed by 8 bases and J by 6 bases, leaving 13 bases between them. Germline-derived CDR1 and CDR2 are MGHDK and SYGVNS. CDR3 loop: CASGGHGAGELFF. The CDR3 coding sequence is TGTGCCAGCGGTGGACATGGGGCCGGGGAGCTGTTTTTT.

This chain joins TRBV18 and TRBJ2-1; TRBD2 matches at 7 bases. Losses at the gene ends were 2 bases for V and 3 bases for J; bases not matched to a gene: 10. This CDR3 has 17 amino acids. CDR1 KGHSH and CDR2 LQKENI come from the germline V gene. Written as DNA, the CDR3 is TGTGCCAGCTCACCAGGGACTATCCGAATCGTCTACAATGAGCAGTTCTTC. Amino acid sequence: CASSPGTIRIVYNEQFF.

The chain combines TRBV4-2 with TRBJ1-4; 8 nucleotides line up with TRBD1. CDR1 is LGHNA and CDR2 is YNFKEQ in the germline V gene. The CDR3 spans 13 residues. The trim removed 6 bases at V and 8 bases at J, leaving 5 bases unmatched. This chain's CDR3 is CASRGDRGEKLFF. CDR3 nucleotides: TGTGCCAGCAGAGGAGACAGGGGCGAAAAACTGTTTTTT.

The chain has TRBV25-1 and TRBJ1-6, with D possibly matching TRBD1 (5 bases). Germline CDR1 reads MGHDK; CDR2 reads SYGVNS. Deletions cut 6 bases from V and 9 bases from J, with 18 bases between. This CDR3 is 15 amino acids long. For the CDR3, the DNA is TGTGCCAGCAGACCACCCGGGACCCAGGGTTCACCCCTCCACTTT. It codes for CASRPPGTQGSPLHF.

The chain couples TRBV5-6 to TRBJ1-5, with 9 bases that match TRBD1. There are 15 residues in the CDR3. V trimming: 4 bases; J trimming: 7 bases; junction bases outside the gene matches: 9. CDR1 and CDR2 from the germline V gene are SGHDT and YYEEEE. Here the CDR3 DNA reads TGTGCCAGCAGCAAAGCCGGGACAGGGATACAGCCCCAGCATTTT. Protein sequence: CASSKAGTGIQPQHF.

This clone was seen only once. The chain links TRBV6-5 to TRBJ1-5; the D gene is possibly TRBD1 (6 bases). The CDR3 extends over 16 amino acids. V was cut by 2 bases and J by 6 bases, with 17 bases left in between. CDR1 is MNHEY and CDR2 is SVGAGI in the germline V gene. In DNA, the CDR3 is TGTGCCAGCAGTTACAGTAGCCCCGGAGGGGGTCAGCCCCAGCATTTT. Its protein product is CASSYSSPGGGQPQHF.

The gene calls are TRBV4-2 and TRBJ1-1, with D tentatively TRBD1 (6 bases). The CDR3 runs to 13 residues. The germline V gene encodes CDR1 LGHNA and CDR2 YNFKEQ. V lost 3 bases and J lost 8, with 13 bases in between. The CDR3 nucleotides read TGTGCCAGCAGCCATGAACAGGGCACCGAAGCTTTCTTT. This sequence encodes CASSHEQGTEAFF.

This chain joins TRBV14 and TRBJ2-1; D is possibly TRBD2 (7 bases). V gave up 2 bases and J gave up 7 bases, with 12 bases separating them. Germline V gene data show CDR1 as SGHDN and CDR2 as FVKESK. This CDR3 comprises 14 residues. The CDR3 nucleotides are TGTGCCAGCAGCCAATGGGGGGGCCTAAATGAGCAGTTCTTC. Amino acid sequence: CASSQWGGLNEQFF.

The rearrangement uses TRBV29-1 and TRBJ1-4; D perhaps matches TRBD1 (6 bases). Germline CDR1 SQVTM, CDR2 ANQGSEA. The V and J ends lost 3 bases and 3 bases respectively, with 11 bases between them. The CDR3 consists of 14 residues. In DNA form, the CDR3 reads TGCAGCGTTGAGGGGGGCTTAGCTAATGAAAAACTGTTTTTT. Protein product: CSVEGGLANEKLFF.

The chain recombines TRBV4-3 with TRBJ1-6; no clear D. Trimming took 3 bases from V and 0 from J, leaving 9 bases between them. CDR3 length: 16 amino acids. From germline, CDR1 is LGHNA and CDR2 YSLEER. CDR3 in amino acids: CASSHSASSYNSPLHF. The CDR3, as DNA: TGCGCCAGCAGCCACTCCGCCAGCTCCTATAATTCACCCCTCCACTTT.

The J gene is TRBJ1-2, the V gene TRBV6-1; tentative D call: TRBD1 (5 bases). This CDR3 contains 17 residues. The V and J ends lost 3 bases and 3 bases respectively, with 20 bases between them. CDR1 is MNHNS, CDR2 SASEGT, per germline. CDR3 in amino acids: CASSEETGRGWYYGYTF. The CDR3 nucleotides are TGTGCCAGCAGTGAGGAAACAGGCCGGGGATGGTACTATGGCTACACCTTC.

The chain links TRBV9 to TRBJ2-7; D is perhaps TRBD1 or TRBD2 (5 bases each). Germline CDR1 SGDLS, CDR2 YYNGEE. Trimming left V 1 base short and J 2 bases short, with 13 bases between. The CDR3 extends over 15 amino acids. CDR3 nucleotide sequence: TGTGCCAGCAGCGTAAGGGGAGACTCCACCTACGAGCAGTACTTC. Translating gives CASSVRGDSTYEQYF.

V is TRBV7-2 and J is TRBJ1-3; the D gene is possibly TRBD1 (5 bases). CDR1 is SGHTA, CDR2 FQGNSA, per germline. Trimming removed 5 bases from V and 6 bases from J, with 17 bases in between. The CDR3 is 15 amino acids. The CDR3 loop is CASSPGTGGLNTIYF. The CDR3 nucleotides read TGTGCCAGCAGCCCCGGGACGGGAGGTTTAAACACCATATATTTT.

This clone is a singleton in its sample. The genes are TRBV18 and TRBJ1-2; no reliable D call. CDR1 and CDR2 (germline): KGHSH, LQKENI. The CDR3 is made up of 11 amino acids. Trimming cost V 2 bases and J 6 bases, with 4 bases left between them. CDR3 bases: TGTGCCAGCTCACCAGGGGATGGCTACACCTTC. As protein: CASSPGDGYTF.

The genes are TRBV6-5 and TRBJ1-1, with 8 bases fitting TRBD1. Germline CDR1 and CDR2: MNHEY and SVGAGI. The CDR3 runs to 15 residues. The J segment lost 2 bases and the V segment lost 2 bases, leaving 4 bases of the junction unmatched. The CDR3 DNA is TGTGCCAGCAGTTACGCCGGGACAGGCAACACTGAAGCTTTCTTT. Protein: CASSYAGTGNTEAFF.

J is TRBJ2-1 and V is TRBV9; possibly TRBD1 for D (5 bases). The CDR3 runs to 13 residues. In germline, CDR1 is SGDLS, CDR2 YYNGEE. V lost 1 base, J lost 9 bases, and 11 bases lay in between. The CDR3: CASSVRGFREQFF. CDR3 DNA sequence: TGTGCCAGCAGCGTAAGGGGATTCCGTGAGCAGTTCTTC.

The V call is TRBV5-1, the J call TRBJ2-3, with D perhaps matching TRBD1 or TRBD2 (6 bases each). CDR3 length: 15 amino acids. Per germline, CDR1 SGHRS and CDR2 YFSETQ. Trimming removed 1 base at V and 0 bases at J, with 9 bases between. The CDR3 nucleotides are TGCGCCAGCAGCTTGAGGGGGGTTAGCACAGATACGCAGTATTTT. Translated, it gives CASSLRGVSTDTQYF.

J is TRBJ1-1 and V is TRBV5-1; TRBD1 is a possible D gene (5 bases). V was clipped by 0 bases and J by 5 bases, with 14 bases between them. The V gene's germline CDR1 is SGHRS and CDR2 YFSETQ. The CDR3 is 15 amino acids. The CDR3 DNA reads as TGCGCCAGCAGCTTGGCTGTGGGACCTGGAACTGAAGCTTTCTTT. This sequence encodes CASSLAVGPGTEAFF.

V is TRBV20-1 and J is TRBJ1-2; the D gene is possibly TRBD1 (6 bases). This CDR3 has 11 amino acids. The germline V gene encodes CDR1 DFQATT and CDR2 SNEGSKA (reference sequence). The ends were cut back, 3 bases at V and 5 bases at J, with 7 bases in the middle. CDR3 DNA: TGCAGTGCTAGGGACAGTTATGGCTACACCTTC. This codes for CSARDSYGYTF.

V and J are TRBV9 and TRBJ2-5; 10 positions agree with TRBD2. The tail of the sequence fits TRBJ2-7 better, so the J call may be wrong. The CDR3 loop spans 15 amino acids. Germline V lookup: CDR1 SGDLS, CDR2 YYNGEE. CDR3 sequence: CASSVGTSGLYEQYF. In nucleotides, the CDR3 is TGTGCCAGCAGCGTAGGGACTAGCGGATTATACGAGCAGTACTTC.

This clone showed up just once. The V gene is TRBV6-1, the J gene TRBJ1-3; the D is unclear. The CDR3 extends over 13 amino acids. V dropped 8 bases and J dropped 4 bases, with 12 bases sitting between them. Per germline, CDR1 MNHNS and CDR2 SASEGT. The CDR3 region has the DNA TGTGCCAGCCAGGACCTTTGGGGAAACACCATATATTTT. This sequence encodes CASQDLWGNTIYF.

V gene TRBV18 combines with J gene TRBJ2-2; D is perhaps TRBD1 (5 bases). Looked up from germline, CDR1 is KGHSH and CDR2 is LQKENI. Trimming pared 1 base from V and 0 bases from J, leaving 9 bases between. The CDR3 length is 16 residues. The CDR3 nucleotides are TGTGCCAGCTCACCACGGCAGGGCTCGAACACCGGGGAGCTGTTTTTT. Translation gives CASSPRQGSNTGELFF. Using reference TRBV18 and TRBJ2-2 for the parts outside the CDR3, the full variable domain is NAGVMQNPRHLVRRRGQEARLRCSPMKGHSHVYWYRQLPEEGLKFMVYLQKENIIDESGMPKERFSAEFPKEGPSILRIQQVVRGDSAAYFCASSPRQGSNTGELFFGEGSRLTVL.

This chain links TRBV7-3 with TRBJ2-5; TRBD2 might be the D (6 bases). Trimming left V 2 bases short and J 2 bases short, with 18 bases between. CDR1 and CDR2 (germline): SGHTA, FQGTGA. CDR3 length equals 17 residues. The DNA for the CDR3 is TGTGCCAGCAGCTTAGGTGGAGCCGGGGGTGGTCAAGAGACCCAGTACTTC. This gives the protein CASSLGGAGGGQETQYF.